The rows below give T cell receptor beta chains drawn from one sample of a study of cytomegalovirus exposure and HLA in healthy donors. Method: immunoSEQ multiplex PCR; TCRdb's copy keeps in-frame clones and lacks some. The sample records approximately 110,000 clones, roughly 80% being singletons. Sequencing input: PBMCs. The receptors derive from a man younger than 45 in good health and CMV-seropositive. CDR3s include the opening cysteine and the closing phenylalanine or tryptophan. The D gene is left open where the match is weak. Rows may omit the clone size; those that give it use once, few, many or a size class.

once | TRBD2 | TRBJ2-4 | TRBV6-5 | CASRGLAGGNIQYF | TGTGCCAGCAGGGGACTAGCGGGTGGGAACATTCAGTACTTC
NA | NA | TRBJ1-2 | TRBV4-1 | CASSQDRSQGNYGYTF | TGCGCCAGCAGCCAAGATCGATCACAGGGAAACTATGGCTACACCTTC
NA | NA | TRBJ1-3 | TRBV15 | CATSGPGRFFGNTIYF | TGTGCCACCAGCGGCCCTGGGAGGTTCTTTGGAAACACCATATATTTT
NA | NA | TRBJ2-7 | TRBV2 | CASRGTGSGEQYF | TGTGCCAGCAGGGGAACAGGGAGTGGGGAGCAGTACTTC
NA | TRBD2 | TRBJ2-5 | TRBV10-3 | CAISEPASGGEGTQYF | TGTGCCATCAGTGAGCCGGCTAGCGGGGGTGAAGGGACCCAGTACTTC
NA | NA | TRBJ2-3 | TRBV15 | CATSRLGEGSTDTQYF | TGTGCCACCAGCAGACTCGGCGAGGGTAGCACAGATACGCAGTATTTT
NA | TRBD2 | TRBJ2-5 | TRBV4-1 | CASSQDQRVISGGQGETQYF | TGCGCCAGCAGCCAAGACCAGCGGGTTATTAGCGGGGGGCAGGGAGAGACCCAGTACTTC
NA | TRBD2 | TRBJ2-3 | TRBV29-1 | CSVSHGGTRDTQYF | TGCAGCGTCTCCCACGGGGGGACCCGGGATACGCAGTATTTT
NA | NA | TRBJ1-2 | TRBV2 | CASSEGEGWGGYTF | TGTGCCAGCAGTGAAGGTGAAGGCTGGGGCGGCTACACCTTC
NA | NA | TRBJ2-7 | TRBV18 | CASSPGTSSYEQYF | TGTGCCAGCTCACCGGGGACATCTTCCTACGAGCAGTACTTC
once | TRBD2 | TRBJ2-1 | TRBV13 | CASSSPAGGENEQFF | TGTGCCAGCAGCTCCCCAGCGGGGGGTGAGAATGAGCAGTTCTTC
NA | TRBD1 | TRBJ1-1 | TRBV7-3 | CASSPTGGTEAFF | TGTGCCAGCAGCCCGACAGGGGGCACTGAAGCTTTCTTT
NA | TRBD2 | TRBJ2-3 | TRBV11-2 | CASSLDPERGTDTQYF | TGTGCCAGCAGCTTAGATCCGGAGCGGGGGACAGATACGCAGTATTTT
few | TRBD1 | TRBJ1-2 | TRBV7-8 | CASSNRGGHGYTF | TGTGCCAGCTCGAACAGGGGGGGACATGGCTACACCTTC
NA | NA | TRBJ2-1 | TRBV19 | CASSIDHEGRYNEQFF | TGTGCCAGTAGTATAGATCACGAGGGGAGGTACAATGAGCAGTTCTTC
NA | NA | TRBJ2-1 | TRBV7-7 | CASSLVLSSYNEQFF | TGTGCTAGCAGCTTAGTTTTGAGCTCCTACAATGAGCAGTTCTTC
NA | TRBD1 | TRBJ1-2 | TRBV27 | CASSPGTAVGYGYTF | TGTGCCAGCAGTCCAGGGACAGCGGTCGGCTATGGCTACACCTTC
NA | TRBD1 | TRBJ1-3 | TRBV11-2 | CASSRTGPGNTIYF | TGTGCCAGCAGCCGGACAGGGCCTGGAAACACCATATATTTT
NA | TRBD2 | TRBJ2-5 | TRBV5-1 | CASSADLRGGEETQYF | TGCGCCAGCAGCGCCGATTTGCGGGGGGGCGAAGAGACCCAGTACTTC
NA | TRBD1 | TRBJ1-3 | TRBV18 | CASSAGTGGSGNTIYF | TGTGCCAGCTCAGCGGGGACAGGCGGCTCTGGAAACACCATATATTTT
NA | TRBD2 | TRBJ2-2 | TRBV4-1 | CASSQGLAGGHTGELFF | TGCGCCAGCAGCCAAGGGCTAGCGGGGGGGCACACCGGGGAGCTGTTTTTT
NA | NA | TRBJ2-3 | TRBV5-4 | CASRVSGQGYADTQYF | TGTGCCAGCAGAGTTAGTGGGCAGGGCTACGCAGATACGCAGTATTTT
NA | TRBD2 | TRBJ2-2 | TRBV5-1 | CASSLSSGSHTGELFF | TGCGCCAGCAGCTTGAGTAGCGGGTCCCACACCGGGGAGCTGTTTTTT
NA | TRBD2 | TRBJ2-3 | TRBV7-8 | CASSPKSGGATDTQYF | TGTGCCAGCAGCCCCAAGAGCGGGGGGGCAACAGATACGCAGTATTTT
once | NA | TRBJ2-7 | TRBV30 | CAWSVGGLPIPYEQYF | TGTGCCTGGAGTGTTGGGGGACTTCCCATCCCCTACGAGCAGTACTTC
NA | NA | TRBJ1-2 | TRBV30 | CAWTQSPAGANYGYTF | TGTGCCTGGACGCAGTCGCCGGCAGGGGCTAACTATGGCTACACCTTC
NA | TRBD1 | TRBJ2-7 | TRBV6-1 | CASTWDSSYEQYF | TGTGCCAGCACTTGGGACAGCAGCTACGAGCAGTACTTC
NA | NA | TRBJ1-2 | TRBV19 | CASSMGSRGSGYTF | TGTGCCAGTAGTATGGGCTCAAGGGGGTCTGGCTACACCTTC
NA | TRBD1 | TRBJ1-2 | TRBV2 | CASSDYTGEIYGYTF | TGTGCCAGCAGTGACTATACAGGGGAGATCTATGGCTACACCTTC
NA | NA | TRBJ2-1 | TRBV7-8 | CASSSTASYNEQFF | TGTGCCAGCAGCTCGACAGCTTCCTACAATGAGCAGTTCTTC
NA | NA | TRBJ2-5 | TRBV5-1 | CASSLDTQETQYF | TGCGCCAGCAGCCTCGACACCCAAGAGACCCAGTACTTC
NA | NA | TRBJ1-4 | TRBV2 | CASRKGGAEEKLFF | TGTGCCAGCAGGAAAGGGGGGGCAGAAGAAAAACTGTTTTTT
NA | NA | TRBJ2-2 | TRBV5-6 | CASSSGWTGELFF | TGTGCCAGCAGCTCGGGGTGGACCGGGGAGCTGTTTTTT
NA | TRBD1 | TRBJ1-6 | TRBV27 | CASSSRDRISPLHF | TGTGCCAGCAGTTCCCGGGACAGAATTTCACCCCTCCACTTT
NA | NA | TRBJ2-6 | TRBV5-4 | CASSSRATGANVLTF | TGTGCCAGCAGCTCCAGGGCAACCGGGGCCAACGTCCTGACTTTC
NA | TRBD1 | TRBJ1-2 | TRBV5-1 | CASSHRDRDGYTF | TGCGCCAGCAGCCACCGGGACAGGGATGGCTACACCTTC